The subject of this entry is one TCR beta chain. Its target is not known. These data come from a study of memory CD4+ T cells and cytomegalovirus serostatus. Overall study findings and caveats: Repertoires predicted CMV serostatus with median bootstrapped AUC of 0.95. The CMV-associated TCR signature appears largely within the CD4+ memory repertoire.

Authors' data handling: After removing out-of-frame reads, approximately 2 million distinct TCRbeta sequences remained. Data came from immunoSEQ multiplex PCR; TCRdb stores just in-frame clones and leaves some out. V and J calls and clone size are those listed in that table; D and trimming were worked out from the DNA. Of 45,000 to 65,000 clones listed, around four fifths are singletons. Single viable CD3+CD4+CD8-CD45RO+ cells were sorted as the memory CD4+ T cells. The CDR3 has 12 residues. V shed 7 bases and J shed 9 bases, with 10 bases lying between them. Germline-derived CDR1 and CDR2 are MDHEN and SYDVKM.

Material: memory CD4+ T cells from blood. This sequence joins TRBV28 and TRBJ1-6; D call uncertain. This receptor was taken from an adult in good health and CMV-seropositive. CDR3 coding DNA: TGTGCCAGCACCCTTCTGGGTTCACCCCTCCACTTT. This codes for CASTLLGSPLHF.